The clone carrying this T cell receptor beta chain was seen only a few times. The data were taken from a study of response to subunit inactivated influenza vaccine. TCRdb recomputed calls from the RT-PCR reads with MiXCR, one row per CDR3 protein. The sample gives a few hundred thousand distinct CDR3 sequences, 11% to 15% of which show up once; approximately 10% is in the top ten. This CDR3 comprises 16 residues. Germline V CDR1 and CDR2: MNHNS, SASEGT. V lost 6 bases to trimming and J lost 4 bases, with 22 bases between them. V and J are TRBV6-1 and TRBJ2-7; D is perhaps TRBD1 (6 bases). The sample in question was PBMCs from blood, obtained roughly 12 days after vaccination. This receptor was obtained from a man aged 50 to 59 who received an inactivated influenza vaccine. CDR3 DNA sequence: TGTGCCAGCAGAAGACAGGACCAATTCCAAAAATACGAGCAGTACTTC. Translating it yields CASRRQDQFQKYEQYF.